This passage covers 2 T cell receptor beta chains from one sample sequenced in a study of PD-1 blockade in classical Hodgkin lymphoma. TCRdb's copy holds only in-frame clones and misses some; the assay was immunoSEQ multiplex PCR. The sample has tens of thousands of clones, about two thirds seen once. Patients all relapsed after autologous stem cell transplantation, and there was variation in brentuximab vedotin exposure. The material was peripheral blood mononuclear cells (PBMCs), obtained at baseline. Receptors were obtained from a human donor with classical Hodgkin lymphoma.

The chain couples TRBV14 to TRBJ2-2; no clear D. CDR1 and CDR2 from the germline V gene are SGHDN and FVKESK. This CDR3 contains 14 residues. Trimming left V 4 bases short and J 8 bases short, with 14 bases between. CDR3 DNA sequence: TGTGCCAGCAGCCCCCACCAGTTTACAGGGGAGCTGTTTTTT. It yields the protein CASSPHQFTGELFF.

This sequence joins TRBV5-5 and TRBJ2-1, with D maybe TRBD2 (6 bases). Deletions cut 0 bases from V and 16 bases from J, with 14 bases between. The CDR3 extends over 12 amino acids. Germline-derived CDR1 and CDR2 are SGHKS and YYEKEE (reference sequence). The CDR3 sequence: CASSLDWRDLFF. The DNA of the CDR3 is TGTGCCAGCAGCTTGGATTGGCGGGATCTATTCTTC.